Presented here are 20 T cell receptor beta chains from one specimen sequenced in a study of blood T cell repertoires in COVID-19. Measured with immunoSEQ multiplex PCR; TCRdb has only the in-frame clones, and not every one. Here the sample spans around 300,000 clones, approximately 88% being singletons. What was sequenced was PBMCs or T cells enriched from blood (not recorded which). These TCRs come from a woman under 40 who had recovered from COVID-19.

The chain joins TRBV2 to TRBJ1-2; 9 bases map to TRBD1. With V trimmed by 0 bases and J by 5 bases, 1 base remained unmatched. CDR1 is SNHLY, CDR2 FYNNEI, per germline. The CDR3 totals 14 residues. The CDR3 loop reads CASSEAGQGYGYTF. The CDR3, as DNA: TGTGCCAGCAGTGAAGCGGGACAGGGTTATGGCTACACCTTC.

The chain combines TRBV19 with TRBJ2-4, with a possible D match to TRBD2 (5 bases). The CDR3 has 16 residues. V lost 1 base and J lost 8, with 18 bases in between. The germline CDR1 and CDR2 sequences are LNHDA and SQIVND (reference sequence). The CDR3 protein is CASSIVVGVGVDIQYF. The CDR3 DNA sequence: TGTGCCAGTAGTATAGTGGTCGGGGTGGGAGTAGACATTCAGTACTTC.

This chain joins TRBV29-1 and TRBJ2-1; 13 bases fit TRBD2. Trimming cost V 1 base and J 7 bases; bases outside gene matches: 10. The germline gives CDR1 SQVTM, CDR2 ANQGSEA. The CDR3 is made up of 17 amino acids. The CDR3 nucleotides read TGCAGCGTTGAAGCTCTACCACTAGCGGGAGGGGTGAATGAGCAGTTCTTC. Amino acids: CSVEALPLAGGVNEQFF.

The J gene is TRBJ2-2, the V gene TRBV7-2, with 11 bases that match TRBD2. The germline V gene encodes CDR1 SGHTA and CDR2 FQGNSA. The J segment lost 8 bases and the V segment lost 5 bases, leaving 16 bases of the junction unmatched. CDR3 length: 18 residues. Here the CDR3 DNA reads TGTGCCAGCAGCCCAAATAGCGGGGGGGCCCTCAATGCAGGGGAGCTGTTTTTT. It specifies CASSPNSGGALNAGELFF.

The rearrangement links TRBV27 to TRBJ2-7, with 8 bases matching TRBD2. The CDR3 contains 15 residues. Losses at the gene ends were 10 bases for V and 3 bases for J; bases not matched to a gene: 14. The germline V gene encodes CDR1 MNHEY and CDR2 SMNVEV (reference sequence). The CDR3 region is CATNSPSAGVYEQYF. The CDR3 nucleotides read TGTGCCACCAATAGCCCCTCAGCGGGGGTCTACGAGCAGTACTTC.

V gene TRBV4-2 combines with J gene TRBJ2-7; perhaps TRBD2 as D (6 bases). The CDR3 sequence is 17 residues long. Germline lookup yields CDR1 LGHNA and CDR2 YNFKEQ. Trimming stripped 1 base from V and 0 bases from J, with 16 bases between. As DNA, the CDR3 is TGTGCCAGCAGCCAAGCGCCCACTAGCCAGAGCTCCTACGAGCAGTACTTC. It codes for CASSQAPTSQSSYEQYF.

This clone was seen only a few times. This sequence joins TRBV27 and TRBJ1-6; unclear D gene. Trimming removed 4 bases from V and 7 bases from J, with 17 bases in between. The CDR3 loop spans 16 amino acids. Looked up from germline, CDR1 is MNHEY and CDR2 is SMNVEV (reference sequence). The CDR3 here is CASSSPSRKPNSPLHF. In nucleotides, the CDR3 is TGTGCCAGCAGTTCCCCATCGCGAAAACCCAATTCACCCCTCCACTTT.

The chain combines TRBV10-3 with TRBJ2-3, with TRBD1 identical over 7 bases. This CDR3 has 16 amino acids. Germline values: CDR1 ENHRY, CDR2 SYGVKD. The V segment lost 6 bases and the J segment 0 bases; nucleotides outside the gene matches: 9. The CDR3 DNA follows: TGTGCCATCAGCCGGGACAGTTTCACTAGCACAGATACGCAGTATTTT. It encodes CAISRDSFTSTDTQYF.

The rearrangement joins TRBV13 to TRBJ1-4; D may be TRBD1 (6 bases). Trimming stripped 5 bases from V and 8 bases from J, with 18 bases between. CDR3 length: 15 amino acids. From germline, CDR1 is PRHDT and CDR2 FYEKMQ (reference sequence). In DNA form, the CDR3 reads TGTGCCAGCAGCCCTACCCGGGGGGGCGGCGAAAAACTGTTTTTT. Translated, it gives CASSPTRGGGEKLFF.

This clone showed up just once. The chain recombines TRBV11-2 with TRBJ2-5; 7 nucleotides agree with TRBD1. Germline V lookup: CDR1 SGHAT, CDR2 FQNNGV. With V trimmed by 1 base and J by 5 bases, 7 bases remained unmatched. The CDR3 covers 15 residues. The CDR3 spells CASSLGGQHSETQYF. The CDR3 DNA is TGTGCCAGCAGCTTAGGGGGACAGCATTCGGAGACCCAGTACTTC.

This clone has a single count. The chain carries TRBV5-1 and TRBJ2-1, with TRBD2 as a possible D gene (5 bases). Germline values: CDR1 SGHRS, CDR2 YFSETQ. CDR3 size: 15 residues. V lost 0 bases and J lost 4, with 11 bases in between. CDR3: CASSLVAKDYNEQFF. The CDR3 bases are TGCGCCAGCAGCTTGGTAGCGAAAGATTACAATGAGCAGTTCTTC.

This clone was seen only a few times. The chain employs TRBV29-1 and TRBJ1-1; D possibly corresponds to TRBD1 (5 bases). Germline V gene data show CDR1 as SQVTM and CDR2 as ANQGSEA. V was clipped by 8 bases and J by 0 bases, with 13 bases between them. The CDR3 is 13 amino acids. DNA of the CDR3: TGCAGCTCCCAGGGCAGGTTGAACACTGAAGCTTTCTTT. This codes for CSSQGRLNTEAFF.

The chain couples TRBV7-9 to TRBJ1-1; D is perhaps TRBD1 (6 bases). Germline loops: CDR1 SEHNR, CDR2 FQNEAQ (reference sequence). The CDR3 loop spans 13 amino acids. The germline V and J ends were trimmed by 0 bases and 7 bases, with 9 bases remaining between them. The CDR3 DNA sequence: TGTGCCAGCAGCTTAGCGGACAGCATTGAAGCTTTCTTT. It is translated as CASSLADSIEAFF.

This CDR3 reads CAWSIVAGGYTEAFF. The DNA of the CDR3 is TGTGCCTGGAGTATAGTGGCAGGGGGGTACACTGAAGCTTTCTTT. This chain links TRBV30 with TRBJ1-1, with 7 bases identical to TRBD1. Germline CDR1 is GTSNPN and CDR2 is SVGIG (reference sequence). The ends lost 2 bases at V and 3 bases at J; junction bases unmatched: 9. This CDR3 region has 15 residues.

This sequence joins TRBV5-1 and TRBJ1-4, with TRBD1 matching 9 bases. This CDR3 is built from 15 residues. Germline V gene data show CDR1 as SGHRS and CDR2 as YFSETQ. Trimming at V came to 4 bases and at J to 7 bases, leaving 8 bases not matched to a gene. For the CDR3, the DNA is TGCGCCAGCAGCCCGGCCGGGACAGGGAGTGAAAAACTGTTTTTT. This codes for CASSPAGTGSEKLFF.

The chain carries TRBV24-1 and TRBJ2-5, with 10 bases lining up with TRBD2. CDR3 size: 15 residues. With V trimmed by 5 bases and J by 5 bases, 7 bases remained unmatched. Germline CDR1 and CDR2: KGHDR and SFDVKD. This CDR3 reads CATSGGTSELETQYF. DNA for the CDR3: TGTGCCACCAGTGGGGGGACTAGCGAGTTGGAGACCCAGTACTTC.

The rearrangement uses TRBV11-2 and TRBJ1-2; tentatively, D is TRBD1 (6 bases). Trimming cost V 5 bases and J 5 bases, with 21 bases left between them. Per germline, CDR1 SGHAT and CDR2 FQNNGV. This CDR3 has 16 residues. The CDR3 sequence is CASSAIRTGTSYGYTF. The CDR3 DNA reads as TGTGCCAGCAGCGCGATAAGGACGGGGACATCGTATGGCTACACCTTC.

The rearrangement joins TRBV19 to TRBJ1-2, with TRBD1 matching 10 bases. This CDR3 is 14 amino acids long. V trimming: 6 bases; J trimming: 7 bases; junction bases outside the gene matches: 8. The germline CDR1 and CDR2 sequences are LNHDA and SQIVND (reference sequence). This CDR3 reads CASSAGTGVRGYTF. CDR3 sequence (DNA): TGTGCCAGTAGCGCCGGGACAGGGGTTCGTGGCTACACCTTC.

J is TRBJ1-5 and V is TRBV5-8; TRBD1 matches at 9 bases. Germline values: CDR1 SGHTS, CDR2 YDEGEE. With V trimmed by 9 bases and J by 1 base, 11 bases remained unmatched. This CDR3 contains 16 residues. CDR3 sequence: CATAGTGLGSNQPQHF. The CDR3 DNA is TGTGCCACCGCCGGGACAGGGCTAGGGAGCAATCAGCCCCAGCATTTT.

CDR3 region: CASSYDISSPLHF. In nucleotides, the CDR3 is TGTGCCAGCAGTTACGACATATCTTCACCCCTCCACTTT. The chain uses TRBV6-5 and TRBJ1-6, with D unclear. Germline loops: CDR1 MNHEY, CDR2 SVGAGI. The CDR3 consists of 13 residues. Trimming took off 2 bases at V and 9 bases at J, with 8 bases between the two ends.